This record concerns one TCR beta chain sequence. The sample comes from a study of T cells of healthy individuals. MiXCR was run by TCRdb on the 5' RACE reads, yielding one entry per CDR3 protein. The sample holds 55,000 to 65,000 distinct CDR3 sequences, around 15% seen once. This CDR3 region has 13 residues. From germline, CDR1 is KGHDR and CDR2 SFDVKD. The V end was cut by 3 bases, the J end by 0 bases, with 4 bases between. The chain employs TRBV24-1 and TRBJ2-5; D is uncertain. The origin of this receptor is a human donor in good health. In DNA, the CDR3 is TGTGCCACCAGTGATACGTACCAAGAGACCCAGTACTTC. This gives the protein CATSDTYQETQYF.